This T cell receptor beta chain is drawn from a study of blood T cells in healthy people across ages. From germline, CDR1 is DFQATT and CDR2 SNEGSKA (reference sequence). The CDR3 is 18 amino acids. Together with a sample-barcoded 5' primer, a J-beta primer mix was included in a second PCR lasting roughly 6 to 12 cycles. TCRdb processed the 5' RACE reads anew with MiXCR; each CDR3 protein has one entry. The table records approximately 790,000 distinct CDR3 sequences, approximately 67% of them present only once. In regard to this clonotype: A junction end diverges from the germline sequence, so it may reflect a read error.

This clonotype originated in a young man in good health. V gene TRBV20-1 combines with J gene TRBJ1-6; a possible D gene is TRBD1 (5 bases). Material for sequencing was blood. The CDR3 is CGAREGSRASSYNSPLHF. The CDR3 DNA is TGCGGTGCTAGAGAGGGGTCAAGGGCGTCCTCCTATAATTCACCCCTCCACTTT.